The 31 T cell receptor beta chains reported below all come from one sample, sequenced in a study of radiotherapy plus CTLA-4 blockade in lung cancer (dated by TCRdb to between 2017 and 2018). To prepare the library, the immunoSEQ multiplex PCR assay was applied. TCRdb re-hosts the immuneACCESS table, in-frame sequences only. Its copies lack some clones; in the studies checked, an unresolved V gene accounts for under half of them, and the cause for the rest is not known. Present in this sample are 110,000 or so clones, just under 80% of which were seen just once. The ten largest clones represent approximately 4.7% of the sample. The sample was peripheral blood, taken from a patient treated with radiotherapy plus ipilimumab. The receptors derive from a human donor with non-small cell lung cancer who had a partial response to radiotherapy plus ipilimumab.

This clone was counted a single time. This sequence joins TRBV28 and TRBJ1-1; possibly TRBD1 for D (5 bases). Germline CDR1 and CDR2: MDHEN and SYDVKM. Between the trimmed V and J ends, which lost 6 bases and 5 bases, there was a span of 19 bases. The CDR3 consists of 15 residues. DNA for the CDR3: TGTGCCAGCAGGCGACCCCAGGGACTGGGTACTGAAGCTTTCTTT. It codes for CASRRPQGLGTEAFF.

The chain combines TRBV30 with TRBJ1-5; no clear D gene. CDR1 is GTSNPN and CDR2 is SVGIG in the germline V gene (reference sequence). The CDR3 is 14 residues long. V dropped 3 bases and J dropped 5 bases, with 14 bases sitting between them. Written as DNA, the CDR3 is TGTGCCTGGAGCAGAGCGCCCTCCGATCAGCCCCAGCATTTT. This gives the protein CAWSRAPSDQPQHF.

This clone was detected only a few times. This CDR3 reads CASSRTGTSYEQYF. The CDR3 DNA sequence: TGTGCCAGTAGTCGGACAGGGACCTCCTACGAGCAGTACTTC. This chain uses TRBV19 with TRBJ2-7, with 8 positions matching TRBD1. The CDR3 consists of 14 residues. The trim removed 5 bases at V and 0 bases at J, leaving 3 bases unmatched. In germline, CDR1 is LNHDA, CDR2 SQIVND (reference sequence).

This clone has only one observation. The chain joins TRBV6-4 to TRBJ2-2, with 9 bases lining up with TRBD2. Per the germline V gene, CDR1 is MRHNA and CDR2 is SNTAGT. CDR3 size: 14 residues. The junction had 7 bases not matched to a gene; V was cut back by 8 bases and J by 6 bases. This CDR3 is CASRGTSIAGELFF. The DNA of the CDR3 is TGTGCCAGCCGTGGGACTAGCATCGCCGGGGAGCTGTTTTTT.

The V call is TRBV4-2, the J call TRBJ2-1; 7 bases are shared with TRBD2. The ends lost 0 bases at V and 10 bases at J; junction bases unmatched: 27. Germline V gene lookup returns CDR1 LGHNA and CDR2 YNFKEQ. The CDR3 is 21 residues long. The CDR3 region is CASSQDAVREGPPIPIEEQFF. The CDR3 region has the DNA TGTGCCAGCAGCCAAGACGCCGTAAGGGAGGGCCCCCCCATCCCCATAGAGGAGCAGTTCTTC.

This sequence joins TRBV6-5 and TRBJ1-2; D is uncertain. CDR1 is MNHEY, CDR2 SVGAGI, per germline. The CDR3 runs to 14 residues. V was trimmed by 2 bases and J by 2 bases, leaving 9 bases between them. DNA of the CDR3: TGTGCCAGCAGTTACCGGGCGGGAAACTATGGCTACACCTTC. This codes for CASSYRAGNYGYTF.

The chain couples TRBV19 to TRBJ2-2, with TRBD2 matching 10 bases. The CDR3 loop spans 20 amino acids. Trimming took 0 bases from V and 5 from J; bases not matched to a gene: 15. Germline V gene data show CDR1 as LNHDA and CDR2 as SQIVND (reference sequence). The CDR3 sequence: CASSIDNRGRLAGRTGELFF. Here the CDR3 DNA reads TGTGCCAGTAGTATAGATAACAGGGGGAGACTAGCGGGCCGAACCGGGGAGCTGTTTTTT.

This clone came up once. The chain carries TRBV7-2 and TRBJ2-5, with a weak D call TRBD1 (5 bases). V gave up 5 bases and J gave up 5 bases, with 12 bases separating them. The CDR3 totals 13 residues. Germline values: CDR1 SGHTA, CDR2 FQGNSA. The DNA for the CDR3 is TGTGCCAGCAGCACCAGGGTGTGGGAGACCCAGTACTTC. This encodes CASSTRVWETQYF.

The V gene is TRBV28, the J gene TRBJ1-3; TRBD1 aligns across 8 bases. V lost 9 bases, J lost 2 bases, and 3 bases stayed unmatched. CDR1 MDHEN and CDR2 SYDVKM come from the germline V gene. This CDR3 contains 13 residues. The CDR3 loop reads CASDRGAGNTIYF. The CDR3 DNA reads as TGTGCCAGTGACAGGGGAGCTGGAAACACCATATATTTT.

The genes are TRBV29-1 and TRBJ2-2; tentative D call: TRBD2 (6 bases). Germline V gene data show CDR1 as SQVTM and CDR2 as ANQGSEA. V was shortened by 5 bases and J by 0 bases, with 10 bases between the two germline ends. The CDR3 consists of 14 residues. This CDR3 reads CSVLSGPNTGELFF. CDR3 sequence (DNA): TGCAGCGTTCTCAGCGGGCCGAACACCGGGGAGCTGTTTTTT.

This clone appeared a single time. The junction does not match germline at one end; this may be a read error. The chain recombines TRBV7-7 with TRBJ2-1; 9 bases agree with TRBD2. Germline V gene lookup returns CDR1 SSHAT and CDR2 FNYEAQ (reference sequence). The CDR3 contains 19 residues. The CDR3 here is CASSLAIGSGGPWDNEQFF. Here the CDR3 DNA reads TGTGCTAGCAGCTTAGCGATCGGTAGCGGGGGTCCCTGGGACAATGAGCAGTTCTTC.

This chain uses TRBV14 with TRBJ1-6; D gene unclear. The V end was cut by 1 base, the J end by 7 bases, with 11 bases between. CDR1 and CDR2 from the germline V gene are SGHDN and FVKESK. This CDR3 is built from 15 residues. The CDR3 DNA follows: TGTGCCAGCAGCCAAGGACGCCTGAGGAATTCACCCCTCCACTTT. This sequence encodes CASSQGRLRNSPLHF. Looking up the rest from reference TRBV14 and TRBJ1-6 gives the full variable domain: EAGVTQFPSHSVIEKGQTVTLRCDPISGHDNLYWYRRVMGKEIKFLLHFVKESKQDESGMPNNRFLAERTGGTYSTLKVQPAELEDSGVYFCASSQGRLRNSPLHFGNGTRLTVT.

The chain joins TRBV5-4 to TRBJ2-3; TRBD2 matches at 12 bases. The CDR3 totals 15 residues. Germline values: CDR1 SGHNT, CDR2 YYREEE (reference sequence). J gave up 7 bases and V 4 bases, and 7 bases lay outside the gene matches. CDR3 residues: CASSPTSGRTNTQYF. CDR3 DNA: TGTGCCAGCAGCCCGACTAGCGGGAGAACAAATACGCAGTATTTT. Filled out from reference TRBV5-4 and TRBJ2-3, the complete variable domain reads ETGVTQSPTHLIKTRGQQVTLRCSSQSGHNTVSWYQQALGQGPQFIFQYYREEENGRGNFPPRFSGLQFPNYSSELNVNALELDDSALYLCASSPTSGRTNTQYFGPGTRLTVL.

The CDR3 DNA reads as TGTGCCAGCAGTGAAGACTACTCCTACAATGAGCAGTTCTTC. Protein sequence: CASSEDYSYNEQFF. The chain carries TRBV2 and TRBJ2-1; D call uncertain. V shed 1 base and J shed 0 bases, with 4 bases lying between them. Germline CDR1 and CDR2: SNHLY and FYNNEI. The CDR3 consists of 14 residues.

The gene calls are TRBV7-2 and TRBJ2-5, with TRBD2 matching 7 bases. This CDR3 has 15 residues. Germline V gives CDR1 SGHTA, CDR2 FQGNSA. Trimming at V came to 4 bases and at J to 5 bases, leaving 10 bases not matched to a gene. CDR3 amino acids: CASSSSRLATETQYF. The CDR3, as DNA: TGTGCCAGCAGCTCCAGTAGACTAGCCACCGAGACCCAGTACTTC.

As DNA, the CDR3 is TGCGCCAGCAGCTTGGGGCAGGGAATGACTGAGCAGTTCTTC. Amino acids: CASSLGQGMTEQFF. The genes are TRBV5-1 and TRBJ2-1, with D possibly being TRBD1 (5 bases). The CDR3 is 14 residues long. Germline V CDR1 and CDR2: SGHRS, YFSETQ. V gave up 0 bases and J gave up 9 bases, with 13 bases separating them.

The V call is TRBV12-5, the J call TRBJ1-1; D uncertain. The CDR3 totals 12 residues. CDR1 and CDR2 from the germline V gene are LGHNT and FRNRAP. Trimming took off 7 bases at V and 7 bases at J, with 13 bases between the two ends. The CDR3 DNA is TGTGCTAGTGCCCCGGAAAGCGGTGAAGCTTTCTTT. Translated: CASAPESGEAFF. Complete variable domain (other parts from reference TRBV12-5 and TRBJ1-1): DARVTQTPRHKVTEMGQEVTMRCQPILGHNTVFWYRQTMMQGLELLAYFRNRAPLDDSGMPKDRFSAEMPDATLATLKIQPSEPRDSAVYFCASAPESGEAFFGQGTRLTVV.

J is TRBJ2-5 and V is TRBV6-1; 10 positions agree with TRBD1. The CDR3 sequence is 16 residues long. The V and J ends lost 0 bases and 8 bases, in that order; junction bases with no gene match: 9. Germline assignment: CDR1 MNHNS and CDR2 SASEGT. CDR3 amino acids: CASSEAFSGTGETQYF. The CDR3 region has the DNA TGTGCCAGCAGTGAAGCCTTCTCCGGGACAGGGGAAACCCAGTACTTC.

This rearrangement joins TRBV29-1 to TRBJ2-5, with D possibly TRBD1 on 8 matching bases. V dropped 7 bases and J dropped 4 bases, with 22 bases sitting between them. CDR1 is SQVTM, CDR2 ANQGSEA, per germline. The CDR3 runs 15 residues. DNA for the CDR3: TGCAGCGGAAACAGGGGGGGGAGTAGAGGAGAGACCCAGTACTTC. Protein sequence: CSGNRGGSRGETQYF. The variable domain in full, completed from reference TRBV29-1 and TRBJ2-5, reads SAVISQKPSRDICQRGTSLTIQCQVDSQVTMMFWYRQQPGQSLTLIATANQGSEATYESGFVIDKFPISRPNLTFSTLTVSNMSPEDSSIYLCSGNRGGSRGETQYFGPGTRLLVL.

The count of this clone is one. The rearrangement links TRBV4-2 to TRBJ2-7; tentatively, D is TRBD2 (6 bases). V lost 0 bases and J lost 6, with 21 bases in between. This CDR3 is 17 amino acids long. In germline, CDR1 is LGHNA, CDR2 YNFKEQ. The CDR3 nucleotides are TGTGCCAGCAGCCAAGATGAGGCAGCCGTCTTCGGGGGCGAGCAGTACTTC. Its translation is CASSQDEAAVFGGEQYF.

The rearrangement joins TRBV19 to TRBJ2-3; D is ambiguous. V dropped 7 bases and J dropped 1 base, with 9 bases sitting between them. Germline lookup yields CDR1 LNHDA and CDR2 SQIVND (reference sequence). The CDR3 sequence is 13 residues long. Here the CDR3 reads CASTPRGTDTQYF. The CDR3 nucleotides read TGTGCCAGTACCCCAAGAGGCACAGATACGCAGTATTTT.

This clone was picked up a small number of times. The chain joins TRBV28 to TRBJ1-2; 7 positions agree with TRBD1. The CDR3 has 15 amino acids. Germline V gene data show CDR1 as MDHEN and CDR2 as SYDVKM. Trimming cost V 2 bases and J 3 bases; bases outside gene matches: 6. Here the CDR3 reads CASSLAGGFYYGYTF. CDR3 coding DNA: TGTGCCAGCAGTTTAGCAGGGGGATTCTACTATGGCTACACCTTC.

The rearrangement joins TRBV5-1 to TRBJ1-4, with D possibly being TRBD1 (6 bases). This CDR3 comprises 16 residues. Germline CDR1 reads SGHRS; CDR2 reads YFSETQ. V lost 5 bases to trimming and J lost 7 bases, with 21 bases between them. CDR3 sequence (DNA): TGCGCCAGCAGACCCACTGATCCACTAGGGGGTGAAAAACTGTTTTTT. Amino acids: CASRPTDPLGGEKLFF.

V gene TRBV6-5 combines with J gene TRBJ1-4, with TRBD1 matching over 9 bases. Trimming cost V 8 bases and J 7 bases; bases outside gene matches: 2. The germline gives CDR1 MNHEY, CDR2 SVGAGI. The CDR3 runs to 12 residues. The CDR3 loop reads CASGQGTEKLFF. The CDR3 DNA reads TGTGCCAGCGGACAGGGGACTGAAAAACTGTTTTTT.

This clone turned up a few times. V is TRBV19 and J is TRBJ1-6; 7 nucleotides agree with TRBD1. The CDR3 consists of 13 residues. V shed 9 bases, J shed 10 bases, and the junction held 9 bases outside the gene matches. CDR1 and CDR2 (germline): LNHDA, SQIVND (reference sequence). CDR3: CASRGVRGSPLHF. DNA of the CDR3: TGTGCCAGCCGGGGAGTCAGGGGGTCACCCCTCCACTTT.

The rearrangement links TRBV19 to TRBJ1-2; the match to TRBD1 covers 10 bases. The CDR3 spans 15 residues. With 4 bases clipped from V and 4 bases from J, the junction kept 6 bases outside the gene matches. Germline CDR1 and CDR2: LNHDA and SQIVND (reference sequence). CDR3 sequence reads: CASSRDRGIRYGYTF. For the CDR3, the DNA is TGTGCCAGTAGTAGGGACAGGGGTATTCGCTATGGCTACACCTTC.

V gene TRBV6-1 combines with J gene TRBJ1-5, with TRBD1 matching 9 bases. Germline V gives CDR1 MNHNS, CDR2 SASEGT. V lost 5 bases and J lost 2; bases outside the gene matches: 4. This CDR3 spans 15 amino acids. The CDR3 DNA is TGTGCCAGCAGTTCCCGGACAGGGGGCAATCAGCCCCAGCATTTT. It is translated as CASSSRTGGNQPQHF.

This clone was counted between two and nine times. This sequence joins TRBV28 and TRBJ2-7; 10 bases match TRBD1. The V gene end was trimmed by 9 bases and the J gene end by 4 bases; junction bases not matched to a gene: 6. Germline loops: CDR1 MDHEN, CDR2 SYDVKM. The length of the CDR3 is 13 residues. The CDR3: CASSRDRGYEQYF. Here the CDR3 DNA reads TGTGCCAGTTCACGGGACAGGGGTTACGAGCAGTACTTC.

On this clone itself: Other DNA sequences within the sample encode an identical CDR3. CDR3: CASSLSSSNQPQHF. As DNA, the CDR3 is TGTGCCAGCAGCTTAAGTAGTAGCAATCAGCCCCAGCATTTT. The chain couples TRBV7-9 to TRBJ1-5; D is undetermined. V lost 2 bases and J lost 0, with 5 bases in between. Germline CDR1 SEHNR, CDR2 FQNEAQ (reference sequence). The CDR3 has 14 amino acids.

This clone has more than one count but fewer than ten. Here the CDR3 DNA reads TGTGCCAGTAGTATAGAGGCTAGCGGGAAGTACGAGCAGTACTTC. It encodes CASSIEASGKYEQYF. The V and J genes are TRBV19 and TRBJ2-7, with 9 bases fitting TRBD2. The CDR3 is made up of 15 amino acids. The J segment lost 4 bases and the V segment lost 0 bases, leaving 4 bases of the junction unmatched. CDR1 is LNHDA, CDR2 SQIVND, per germline (reference sequence). The full variable domain, in which reference TRBV19 and TRBJ2-7 provide the parts outside the CDR3, is DGGITQSPKYLFRKEGQNVTLSCEQNLNHDAMYWYRQDPGQGLRLIYYSQIVNDFQKGDIAEGYSVSREKKESFPLTVTSAQKNPTAFYLCASSIEASGKYEQYFGPGTRLTVT.

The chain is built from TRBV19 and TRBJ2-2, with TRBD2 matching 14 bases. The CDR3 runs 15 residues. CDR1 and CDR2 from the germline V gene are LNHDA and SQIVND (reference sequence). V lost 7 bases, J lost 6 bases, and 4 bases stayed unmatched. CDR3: CASMGTSGSSGELFF. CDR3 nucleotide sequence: TGTGCCAGTATGGGGACTAGCGGGAGTTCCGGGGAGCTGTTTTTT.